The 18 T cell receptor beta chains below were found in one sample sequenced in a study of monozygotic twins with inflammatory bowel disease. TCRdb reprocessed the 5' RACE reads and keeps a single row for each CDR3 protein, giving no DNA. The table lists approximately 150,000 distinct CDR3 sequences. The sequenced material came from blood. These receptors all stem from a human donor with ulcerative colitis or Crohn's disease, or a healthy co-twin of an affected twin (not recorded which).

V is TRBV20-1 and J is TRBJ1-4; the D call of TRBD1 rests on TCRdb alone, since no DNA is present to check it. CDR1 and CDR2 from the germline V gene are DFQATT and SNEGSKA (reference sequence). This CDR3 comprises 14 residues. The CDR3 here is CSANGGLANEKLFF.

The chain has TRBV5-1 and TRBJ2-3; lacking DNA, the TRBD1 call made by TCRdb goes unchecked. The CDR3 spans 17 residues. Germline values: CDR1 SGHRS, CDR2 YFSETQ. The CDR3 sequence: CASSPSSWDRSTDTQYF.

The chain is built from TRBV9 and TRBJ2-7; TCRdb selects TRBD1, and the lack of DNA leaves this call unchecked. The CDR3 runs 15 residues. Germline V gene lookup returns CDR1 SGDLS and CDR2 YYNGEE. The CDR3 protein is CASSASTGRSYEQYF.

This chain joins TRBV7-3 and TRBJ2-7; TCRdb's D call of TRBD1 is untestable without DNA. This CDR3 has 13 amino acids. Per the germline V gene, CDR1 is SGHTA and CDR2 is FQGTGA. The CDR3 sequence: CASSRIQESEQYF.

This CDR3 reads CATSDRDRGYGYTF. The chain carries TRBV24-1 and TRBJ1-2; TCRdb names TRBD1, which stays unverified in the absence of DNA. Germline V gene sequence: CDR1 KGHDR, CDR2 SFDVKD. The CDR3 is made up of 14 amino acids.

The CDR3 sequence: CASSLTRTDNSPLHF. The chain recombines TRBV7-6 with TRBJ1-6; TCRdb lists TRBD1, though no DNA is available to test this call. Germline V CDR1 and CDR2: SGHVS, FNYEAQ. The CDR3 extends over 15 amino acids.

This chain connects TRBV19 to TRBJ2-5; TCRdb selects TRBD1, and the lack of DNA leaves this call unchecked. The V gene's germline CDR1 is LNHDA and CDR2 SQIVND (reference sequence). The CDR3 covers 14 residues. The CDR3 loop is CASRVTGGGETQYF.

The rearrangement uses TRBV18 and TRBJ1-3. Germline CDR1 reads KGHSH; CDR2 reads LQKENI. This CDR3 comprises 16 residues. The CDR3: CASSPPGLNSGNTIYF.

V usage is TRBV7-2 and J usage is TRBJ1-5; with no DNA, the TCRdb D assignment of TRBD1 cannot be verified. The CDR3 loop spans 15 amino acids. CDR1 and CDR2 from the germline V gene are SGHTA and FQGNSA. This CDR3 reads CASSLRDRGPQPQHF.

V is TRBV27 and J is TRBJ2-5; checking the TCRdb D call of TRBD2 is not possible without DNA. This CDR3 contains 15 residues. Germline V gives CDR1 MNHEY, CDR2 SMNVEV (reference sequence). CDR3 amino acids: CASSFLAGGLETQYF.

The genes are TRBV5-1 and TRBJ1-2; the TCRdb call, TRBD1, lacks DNA for checking. The CDR3 sequence is 14 residues long. The V gene's germline CDR1 is SGHRS and CDR2 YFSETQ. CDR3 in amino acids: CASSLAPGVYGYTF.

The chain has TRBV10-3 and TRBJ2-3; TCRdb's D gene call, TRBD2, goes unchecked for lack of DNA. The CDR3 has 14 amino acids. Per germline, CDR1 ENHRY and CDR2 SYGVKD. The CDR3 protein is CAIKGTSESGQQYF.

The chain has TRBV29-1 and TRBJ2-7; TCRdb's D call, TRBD2, is unchecked because there is no DNA. The CDR3 has 14 amino acids. Germline CDR1 and CDR2: SQVTM and ANQGSEA. CDR3 protein: CSVAGLGGGYEQYF.

The chain carries TRBV5-6 and TRBJ2-7; no DNA is available, so the TRBD1 call from TCRdb remains unchecked. Germline lookup yields CDR1 SGHDT and CDR2 YYEEEE. This CDR3 spans 15 amino acids. This CDR3 reads CASNPLDRRPYEQYF.

The J gene is TRBJ2-1, the V gene TRBV20-1. The CDR3 extends over 14 amino acids. The germline V gene encodes CDR1 DFQATT and CDR2 SNEGSKA (reference sequence). CDR3 protein: CSARRGSSYNEQFF.

The rearrangement uses TRBV6-5 and TRBJ2-7; the TCRdb call, TRBD1, lacks DNA for checking. The CDR3 totals 12 residues. Germline CDR1 is MNHEY and CDR2 is SVGAGI. The CDR3 here is CASLGTAYEQYF.

J is TRBJ2-2 and V is TRBV7-9; the TCRdb D gene call, TRBD2, has no DNA to confirm it. Germline V CDR1 and CDR2: SEHNR, FQNEAQ (reference sequence). CDR3 length equals 15 residues. CDR3 in amino acids: CASSLTSGVTGELFF.

V usage is TRBV29-1 and J usage is TRBJ2-3; without DNA, the TCRdb call of TRBD2 cannot be checked. Germline CDR1 reads SQVTM; CDR2 reads ANQGSEA. The CDR3 loop spans 12 amino acids. The CDR3 sequence is CSGRAGRDTQYF.